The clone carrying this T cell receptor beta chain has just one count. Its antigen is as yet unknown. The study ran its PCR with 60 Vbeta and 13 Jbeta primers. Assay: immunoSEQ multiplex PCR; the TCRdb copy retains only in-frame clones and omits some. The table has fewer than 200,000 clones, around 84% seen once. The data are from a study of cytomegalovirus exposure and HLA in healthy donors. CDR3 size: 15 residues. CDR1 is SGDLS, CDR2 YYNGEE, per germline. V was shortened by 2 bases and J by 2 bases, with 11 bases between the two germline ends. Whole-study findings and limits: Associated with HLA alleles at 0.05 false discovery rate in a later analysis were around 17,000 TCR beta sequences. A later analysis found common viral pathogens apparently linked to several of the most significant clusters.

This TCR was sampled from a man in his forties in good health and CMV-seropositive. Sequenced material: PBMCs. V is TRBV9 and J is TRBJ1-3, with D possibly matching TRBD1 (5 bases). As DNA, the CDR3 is TGTGCCAGCAGCGTCAGACAGAGTCCTGGAAACACCATATATTTT. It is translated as CASSVRQSPGNTIYF. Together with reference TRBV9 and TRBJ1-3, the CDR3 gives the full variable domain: DSGVTQTPKHLITATGQRVTLRCSPRSGDLSVYWYQQSLDQGLQFLIQYYNGEERAKGNILERFSAQQFPDLHSELNLSSLELGDSALYFCASSVRQSPGNTIYFGEGSWLTVV.